The entry below describes one TCR beta chain. No antigen is known for it. The record has no base qualities; no much larger clone is one base away. The immunoSEQ Assay, a bias-controlled multiplex PCR, was used to amplify TCRbeta CDR3 regions from genomic DNA. The paper's data handling went like this. The number of nucleated cells in each sample was estimated from the amplification of reference gene primers within the assay. Sequence reads were collapsed and filtered to measure the absolute abundance of every unique TCRbeta CDR3 rearrangement. For each sample, productive Simpson clonality was calculated as the square root of Simpson's diversity index over productive rearrangements. TCRdb limited this immuneACCESS table to in-frame rearrangements with V and J called. A share of clones is missing; checked studies link under half to unresolved V genes, and the rest is unexplained. The V and J calls and clone size were taken over from that table, and D and trimming were inferred from the DNA. Across this sample there are approximately 450,000 clones, with around 89% seen only once. The ten biggest clones cover 4% to 5.5% of the sample.

The collaborating institutions used their own protocols to collect whole blood in K2EDTA tubes. For TCRbeta analysis, collaborator samples were shipped as frozen whole blood, as isolated PBMCs, or as DNA extracted from either sample type. This entry belongs to a study of blood T cell repertoires in COVID-19 (dated by TCRdb to about 2020). For the wider study: Samples covering the acute and convalescent phases of COVID-19 were provided by collaborators in the United States, Italy and Spain. The prospective study material was composed of cDNA or gDNA derived from T cells, B-cell-depleted T cells, or PBMCs. The dataset comprised deeply sampled blood TCRbeta repertoires from subjects exposed to, actively infected with, or recovered from COVID-19. The repertoires were made available in a free public database intended to serve as a resource for research on the immune response to SARS-CoV-2. Samples were obtained from the ongoing ImmuneRACE study (first 160 participants) and from about 1,300 subjects provided by 6 global collaborators. The sample metadata nearly always contained a de-identified subject ID, COVID-19 status, age in years and sex. Where available, HLA class I and class II types were obtained from metadata supplied by the sample provider rather than from assay-based typing.

General conclusions and limits of the study: The amount of clinical and demographic metadata varied by source and participant and was provided uncurated.

Sequencing input: peripheral blood. This clonotype was obtained from a young woman with acute or convalescent COVID-19.

This receptor carries the CDR3 CASSVQGQGWHEQYF. In nucleotide form, the sequence is TGTGCCAGCAGCGTACAAGGACAGGGTTGGCACGAGCAGTACTTC. The rearranged segments are TRBV9 and TRBJ2-7; 8 bases in the middle match TRBD1. Compared with germline, V lacks 1 base and J lacks 5 bases; bases without a gene match: 8. The CDR1 and CDR2 encoded by the germline V gene are SGDLS and YYNGEE. Counted from cysteine to phenylalanine, this CDR3 has 15 amino acids. Just CDR3 DNA is preserved here, 45 bases in frame from base 1.